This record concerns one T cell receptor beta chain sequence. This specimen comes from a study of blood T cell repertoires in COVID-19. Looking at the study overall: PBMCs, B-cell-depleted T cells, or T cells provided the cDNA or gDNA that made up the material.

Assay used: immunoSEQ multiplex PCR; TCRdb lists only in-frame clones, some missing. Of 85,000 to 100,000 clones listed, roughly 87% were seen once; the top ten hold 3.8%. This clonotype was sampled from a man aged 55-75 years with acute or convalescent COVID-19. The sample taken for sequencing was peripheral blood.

CDR3 bases: TGTGCCAGCAGTCTAATACGGGACAGGGGGGATGAGGGCTACACCTTC. Its protein is CASSLIRDRGDEGYTF. The chain links TRBV2 to TRBJ1-2, with TRBD1 matching 11 bases. Per the germline V gene, CDR1 is SNHLY and CDR2 is FYNNEI. This CDR3 is 16 amino acids long. V trimming: 5 bases; J trimming: 8 bases; junction bases outside the gene matches: 13.